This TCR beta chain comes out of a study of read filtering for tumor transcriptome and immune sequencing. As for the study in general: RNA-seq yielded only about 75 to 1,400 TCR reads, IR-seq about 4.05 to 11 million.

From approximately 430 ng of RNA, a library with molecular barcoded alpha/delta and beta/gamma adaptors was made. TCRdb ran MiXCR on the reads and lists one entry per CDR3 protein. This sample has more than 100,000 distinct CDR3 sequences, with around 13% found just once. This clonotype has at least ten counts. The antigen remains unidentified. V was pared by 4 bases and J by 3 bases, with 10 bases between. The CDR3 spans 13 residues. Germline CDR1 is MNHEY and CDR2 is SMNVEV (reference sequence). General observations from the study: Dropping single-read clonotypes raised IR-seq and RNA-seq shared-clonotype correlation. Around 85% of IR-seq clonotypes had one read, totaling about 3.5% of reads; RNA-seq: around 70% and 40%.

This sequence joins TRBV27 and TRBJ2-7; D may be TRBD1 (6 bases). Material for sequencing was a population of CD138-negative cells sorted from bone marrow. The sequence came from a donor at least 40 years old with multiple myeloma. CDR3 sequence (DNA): TGTGCCAGCAGTTCGACAGGTTACTACGAGCAGTACTTC. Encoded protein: CASSSTGYYEQYF.